The clone carrying this T cell receptor beta chain occurred a few times. The table came from immunoSEQ multiplex PCR; TCRdb's copy has only in-frame clones and leaves some out. This table has over 60,000 clones, around 86% appearing once. This record comes from a study of blood T cell repertoires in COVID-19. Study overall: Some COVID-19 samples were acute and others convalescent; all came from the United States, Italy and Spain.

Germline assignment: CDR1 SEHNR and CDR2 FQNEAQ (reference sequence). The trim removed 10 bases at V and 3 bases at J, leaving 8 bases unmatched. The CDR3 has 15 amino acids. The chain combines TRBV7-9 with TRBJ2-1; 11 nucleotides agree with TRBD1. The sequence was obtained from a man in his 70s with active or convalescent COVID-19. The sequenced sample consisted of peripheral blood. The DNA of the CDR3 is TGTGCCATTCCGCTCGGGACAGGGGGCTACAATGAGCAGTTCTTC. It specifies CAIPLGTGGYNEQFF.